The TCR beta chain described here comes from a study of blood T cell repertoires in COVID-19. Study-wide background: Collection of acute and convalescent COVID-19 samples took place in the United States, Italy and Spain. T cells, B-cell-depleted T cells, or PBMCs provided the cDNA or gDNA that served as material.

Methods used by the authors: Reference gene primer amplification gave estimated nucleated cell counts. Sequencing used immunoSEQ multiplex PCR; TCRdb keeps in-frame clones, though not all of them. The V and J calls and clone size are taken from that table; D and trimming were inferred from the DNA. The data hold fewer than 55,000 clones, with about 81% observed a single time. V dropped 4 bases and J dropped 3; count of bases not matched to a gene: 6. The CDR3 is made up of 15 amino acids. Germline V gene data show CDR1 as PRHDT and CDR2 as FYEKMQ (reference sequence). This sequence joins TRBV13 and TRBJ1-5; 7 bases align to TRBD1. The sequence derives from a man aged 45-65 years with acute or convalescent COVID-19. Source material: peripheral blood. CDR3 nucleotide sequence: TGTGCCAGCAGCTCGAAGGGACAGCTCAATCAGCCCCAGCATTTT. Translation gives CASSSKGQLNQPQHF.